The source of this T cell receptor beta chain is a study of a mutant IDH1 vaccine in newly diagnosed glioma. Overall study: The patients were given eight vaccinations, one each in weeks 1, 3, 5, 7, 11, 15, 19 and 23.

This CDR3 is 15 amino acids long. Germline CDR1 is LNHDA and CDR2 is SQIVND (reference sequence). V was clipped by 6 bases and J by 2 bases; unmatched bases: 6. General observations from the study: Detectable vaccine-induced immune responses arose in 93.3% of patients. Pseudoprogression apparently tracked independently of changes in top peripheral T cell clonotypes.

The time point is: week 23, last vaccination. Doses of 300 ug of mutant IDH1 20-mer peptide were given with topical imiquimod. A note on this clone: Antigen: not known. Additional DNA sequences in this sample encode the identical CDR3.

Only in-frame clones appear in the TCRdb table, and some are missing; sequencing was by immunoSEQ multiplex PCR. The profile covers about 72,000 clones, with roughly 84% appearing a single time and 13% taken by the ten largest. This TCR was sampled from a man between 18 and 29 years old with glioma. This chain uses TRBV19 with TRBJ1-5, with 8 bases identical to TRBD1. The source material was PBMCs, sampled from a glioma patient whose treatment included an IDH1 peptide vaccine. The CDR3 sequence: CASSLDRGRNQPQHF. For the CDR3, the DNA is TGTGCCAGTAGCCTTGACAGGGGACGCAATCAGCCCCAGCATTTT. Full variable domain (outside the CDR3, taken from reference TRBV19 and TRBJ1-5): DGGITQSPKYLFRKEGQNVTLSCEQNLNHDAMYWYRQDPGQGLRLIYYSQIVNDFQKGDIAEGYSVSREKKESFPLTVTSAQKNPTAFYLCASSLDRGRNQPQHFGDGTRLSIL.